The 25 T cell receptor beta chains given below trace back to one sample, sequenced in a study of blood T cell repertoires in COVID-19. Measured with immunoSEQ multiplex PCR; TCRdb has only the in-frame clones, and not every one. The sample has about 73,000 clones; 90% are singletons. The sequenced material came from peripheral blood. The source is a woman younger than 35 with acute or convalescent COVID-19.

The chain combines TRBV11-2 with TRBJ2-5; D is unclear. Trimming pared 4 bases from V and 5 bases from J, leaving 8 bases between. The CDR3 is 12 amino acids. Per the germline V gene, CDR1 is SGHAT and CDR2 is FQNNGV. For the CDR3, the DNA is TGTGCCAGCAGCTATCCCTCGGAGACCCAGTACTTC. Translated, it gives CASSYPSETQYF.

The rearrangement uses TRBV2 and TRBJ1-1; TRBD1 aligns across 9 bases. CDR1 and CDR2 (germline): SNHLY, FYNNEI. This CDR3 is built from 15 residues. V lost 4 bases and J lost 4; bases outside the gene matches: 7. The CDR3 DNA reads as TGTGCCAGCAGTGGCCGGGACAGGGTGGGCACTGAAGCTTTCTTT. This sequence encodes CASSGRDRVGTEAFF.

V usage is TRBV5-8 and J usage is TRBJ2-3; 8 positions match TRBD2. After removal of 4 bases from V and 6 bases from J, the junction contained 7 bases not matched to a gene. Per the germline V gene, CDR1 is SGHTS and CDR2 is YDEGEE. The CDR3 loop spans 14 amino acids. CDR3 amino acids: CASSPRGGGDTQYF. The CDR3 DNA reads as TGTGCCAGCAGCCCACGGGGGGGTGGGGATACGCAGTATTTT.

This chain uses TRBV18 with TRBJ1-3; 9 positions match TRBD1. This CDR3 is built from 16 residues. The J segment lost 0 bases and the V segment lost 6 bases, leaving 6 bases of the junction unmatched. Germline CDR1 is KGHSH and CDR2 is LQKENI. CDR3 DNA: TGTGCCAGCTCTCAAGGGACAGGGAGCTCTGGAAACACCATATATTTT. Amino acids: CASSQGTGSSGNTIYF.

The V and J genes are TRBV28 and TRBJ1-1; D is perhaps TRBD1 (6 bases). This CDR3 region has 16 residues. CDR1 is MDHEN, CDR2 SYDVKM, per germline. V was trimmed by 5 bases and J by 4 bases, leaving 20 bases between them. CDR3 residues: CASSNPYRAQGTEAFF. CDR3 nucleotide sequence: TGTGCCAGCAGTAACCCGTACAGGGCCCAGGGCACTGAAGCTTTCTTT.

This clone was counted once. This chain uses TRBV19 with TRBJ1-1; D is unclear. The CDR3 sequence is 15 residues long. CDR1 and CDR2 from the germline V gene are LNHDA and SQIVND (reference sequence). V lost 1 base, J lost 2 bases, and 11 bases lay in between. CDR3 sequence: CASSIGAVGNTEAFF. CDR3 DNA: TGTGCCAGTAGTATAGGGGCTGTTGGCAACACTGAAGCTTTCTTT.

This chain's CDR3 is CASSPDQGSPLHF. CDR3 sequence (DNA): TGCGCCAGCAGCCCCGATCAGGGGTCACCCCTCCACTTT. The chain employs TRBV5-1 and TRBJ1-6, with D possibly being TRBD1 (6 bases). V dropped 4 bases and J dropped 10 bases, with 12 bases sitting between them. Per germline, CDR1 SGHRS and CDR2 YFSETQ. This CDR3 region has 13 residues.

The CDR3 DNA reads TGTGCCTGGAAGAGATCCGGAAACACCATATATTTT. This gives the protein CAWKRSGNTIYF. The chain carries TRBV30 and TRBJ1-3; D call uncertain. Trimming left V 4 bases short and J 4 bases short, with 8 bases between. The CDR3 totals 12 residues. Germline lookup yields CDR1 GTSNPN and CDR2 SVGIG (reference sequence).

The gene calls are TRBV7-9 and TRBJ2-3; 10 nucleotides line up with TRBD1. CDR3 length: 14 residues. Trimming at V came to 3 bases and at J to 8 bases, leaving 5 bases not matched to a gene. Germline V CDR1 and CDR2: SEHNR, FQNEAQ (reference sequence). CDR3 sequence (DNA): TGTGCCAGCAGCTTTAGACAGGGGGCTGTTACGCAGTATTTT. This translates into CASSFRQGAVTQYF.

The chain employs TRBV18 and TRBJ2-7; D remains unclear. Germline CDR1 KGHSH, CDR2 LQKENI. The CDR3 extends over 15 amino acids. V was clipped by 2 bases and J by 3 bases, with 14 bases between them. CDR3 nucleotide sequence: TGTGCCAGCTCACCAACGGGTTTAGGTGGCTACGAGCAGTACTTC. This codes for CASSPTGLGGYEQYF.

The CDR3 region has the DNA TGTGCCAGCAGATTTACAGGGGAAAACACAGATACGCAGTATTTT. This codes for CASRFTGENTDTQYF. The V gene is TRBV2, the J gene TRBJ2-3; 7 bases agree with TRBD1. The ends lost 6 bases at V and 2 bases at J; junction bases unmatched: 8. The germline gives CDR1 SNHLY, CDR2 FYNNEI. The CDR3 covers 15 residues.

This chain links TRBV5-6 with TRBJ2-6, with D possibly TRBD2 on 5 matching bases. Germline CDR1 reads SGHDT; CDR2 reads YYEEEE. The CDR3 covers 15 residues. V lost 2 bases and J 2 bases, leaving 8 bases between the germline ends. Here the CDR3 reads CASSLGRAGANVLTF. Written as DNA, the CDR3 is TGTGCCAGCAGCTTAGGGCGGGCTGGGGCCAACGTCCTGACTTTC. The variable domain in full, completed from reference TRBV5-6 and TRBJ2-6, reads DAGVTQSPTHLIKTRGQQVTLRCSPKSGHDTVSWYQQALGQGPQFIFQYYEEEERQRGNFPDRFSGHQFPNYSSELNVNALLLGDSALYLCASSLGRAGANVLTFGAGSRLTVL.

The V gene is TRBV12-3 or TRBV12-4, the J gene TRBJ1-6; D is possibly TRBD1 (5 bases). CDR3 size: 11 residues. The ends were cut back, 4 bases at V and 13 bases at J, with 8 bases in the middle. CDR3: CASSSKGPLHF. In DNA, the CDR3 is TGTGCCAGCAGTTCTAAGGGGCCCCTCCACTTT.

V usage is TRBV12-3 or TRBV12-4 and J usage is TRBJ2-1; D possibly corresponds to TRBD2 (6 bases). Deletions cut 6 bases from V and 4 bases from J, with 10 bases between. There are 13 residues in the CDR3. CDR3 in DNA: TGTGCCAGCAGCCAGACTAGTTACAATGAGCAGTTCTTC. Translation: CASSQTSYNEQFF.

This clone was seen just once. This chain uses TRBV27 with TRBJ1-6; 9 bases fit TRBD1. This CDR3 comprises 15 residues. The ends lost 2 bases at V and 6 bases at J; junction bases unmatched: 2. Germline V gene lookup returns CDR1 MNHEY and CDR2 SMNVEV (reference sequence). Written as DNA, the CDR3 is TGTGCCAGCAGTTTAATGACAGGGGGTAATTCACCCCTCCACTTT. This sequence encodes CASSLMTGGNSPLHF.

The V and J genes are TRBV7-2 and TRBJ1-6, with TRBD1 matching over 9 bases. The CDR3 consists of 16 residues. The germline gives CDR1 SGHTA, CDR2 FQGNSA. Trimming at V came to 2 bases and at J to 8 bases, leaving 7 bases not matched to a gene. The CDR3 region has the DNA TGTGCCAGCAGCTTATCCGGGACAGGGTTTGATTCACCCCTCCACTTT. The encoded protein is CASSLSGTGFDSPLHF.

This clone came up a few times. This chain links TRBV27 with TRBJ2-1; tentatively, D is TRBD1 (6 bases). Germline V gene data show CDR1 as MNHEY and CDR2 as SMNVEV (reference sequence). The CDR3 extends over 14 amino acids. Trimming cost V 3 bases and J 10 bases, with 16 bases left between them. CDR3: CASSFSVRGKEQFF. The CDR3, as DNA: TGTGCCAGCAGTTTTTCTGTGAGGGGGAAGGAGCAGTTCTTC.

The chain combines TRBV7-2 with TRBJ1-6, with 9 bases aligning to TRBD1. The CDR3 loop spans 15 amino acids. V trimming: 1 base; J trimming: 7 bases; junction bases outside the gene matches: 2. Germline CDR1 SGHTA, CDR2 FQGNSA. The CDR3 reads CASSLDGTGNSPLHF. The CDR3 region has the DNA TGTGCCAGCAGCTTAGATGGGACAGGGAATTCACCCCTCCACTTT.

The chain carries TRBV5-5 and TRBJ1-2, with 10 bases fitting TRBD1. Trimming at V came to 4 bases and at J to 8 bases, leaving 8 bases not matched to a gene. In germline, CDR1 is SGHKS, CDR2 YYEKEE (reference sequence). This CDR3 contains 14 residues. CDR3 DNA sequence: TGTGCCAGCAGCGCTGACAGGGGGCCGGGAGGCTACACCTTC. It is translated as CASSADRGPGGYTF.

The CDR3 nucleotides are TGTGCCAGCAGTGAGGGACAGGGGTATAATTCACCCCTCCACTTT. It codes for CASSEGQGYNSPLHF. The rearrangement joins TRBV2 to TRBJ1-6; 10 nucleotides agree with TRBD1. CDR1 SNHLY and CDR2 FYNNEI come from the germline V gene. The CDR3 sequence is 15 residues long. With 3 bases clipped from V and 4 bases from J, the junction kept 0 bases outside the gene matches.

The chain joins TRBV13 to TRBJ1-6, with TRBD1 matching over 8 bases. Germline CDR1 PRHDT, CDR2 FYEKMQ (reference sequence). CDR3 size: 17 residues. V lost 4 bases to trimming and J lost 5 bases; unmatched junction nucleotides: 10. The CDR3 sequence: CASSSPPLDRDNSPLHF. Written as DNA, the CDR3 is TGTGCCAGCAGCTCACCTCCATTGGACAGGGATAATTCACCCCTCCACTTT. The full variable domain, its missing parts supplied by reference TRBV13 and TRBJ1-6, is AAGVIQSPRHLIKEKRETATLKCYPIPRHDTVYWYQQGPGQDPQFLISFYEKMQSDKGSIPDRFSAQQFSDYHSELNMSSLELGDSALYFCASSSPPLDRDNSPLHFGNGTRLTVT.

The chain couples TRBV5-6 to TRBJ2-5, with D maybe TRBD1 (5 bases). Germline V gene sequence: CDR1 SGHDT, CDR2 YYEEEE. The V gene lost 0 bases and the J gene lost 6 bases, with 9 bases spanning the gap. The CDR3 loop spans 13 amino acids. The CDR3 nucleotides read TGTGCCAGCAGCTTGGCAGGGTACAAGACCCAGTACTTC. It encodes CASSLAGYKTQYF.

J is TRBJ1-5 and V is TRBV19; 8 nucleotides match TRBD1. CDR1 and CDR2 from the germline V gene are LNHDA and SQIVND (reference sequence). The junction had 4 bases not matched to a gene; V was cut back by 6 bases and J by 6 bases. There are 13 residues in the CDR3. The CDR3 bases are TGTGCCAGTAGCTTGACAGGGGTTCAGCCCCAGCATTTT. It yields the protein CASSLTGVQPQHF.

This chain uses TRBV30 with TRBJ2-7, with 9 bases matching TRBD1. This CDR3 comprises 14 residues. Germline V lookup: CDR1 GTSNPN, CDR2 SVGIG (reference sequence). V gave up 2 bases and J gave up 2 bases; unmatched junction bases: 4. DNA of the CDR3: TGTGCCTGGAGTCCGGGACAGGGTCCCTACGAGCAGTACTTC. Its translation is CAWSPGQGPYEQYF. Drawing the rest from reference TRBV30 and TRBJ2-7, the complete variable domain is SQTIHQWPATLVQPVGSPLSLECTVEGTSNPNLYWYRQAAGRGLQLLFYSVGIGQISSEVPQNLSASRPQDRQFILSSKKLLLSDSGFYLCAWSPGQGPYEQYFGPGTRLTVT.

CDR3 sequence reads: CASSVTGFPNEKLFF. CDR3 nucleotide sequence: TGTGCCAGCAGCGTGACAGGGTTTCCTAATGAAAAACTGTTTTTT. V and J are TRBV11-2 and TRBJ1-4; TRBD1 aligns across 7 bases. Trimming at V came to 5 bases and at J to 3 bases, leaving 6 bases not matched to a gene. The CDR3 sequence is 15 residues long. CDR1 is SGHAT and CDR2 is FQNNGV in the germline V gene.